This entry features one TCR beta chain sequence. This record comes from a study of blood T cell repertoires in COVID-19. Assay used: immunoSEQ multiplex PCR; TCRdb lists only in-frame clones, some missing. This table holds approximately 490,000 clones, approximately 86% found once. The ends lost 4 bases at V and 0 bases at J; junction bases unmatched: 1. Germline lookup yields CDR1 LNHDA and CDR2 SQIVND (reference sequence). The length of the CDR3 is 16 residues. Participants' reported clinical history set cohort assignment. The chain is built from TRBV19 and TRBJ2-1, with 12 positions matching TRBD2. This TCR was sampled from a woman in her fifties or sixties who had recovered from COVID-19. Input material: PBMCs or T cells enriched from blood (not recorded which). CDR3 amino acids: CASSRTSGASYNEQFF. As DNA, the CDR3 is TGTGCCAGTAGTAGGACTAGCGGGGCCTCCTACAATGAGCAGTTCTTC.